Below are 18 T cell receptor beta chains sequenced from a single sample in a study of lymphopenia after photon versus proton radiotherapy (dated by TCRdb to between 2018 and 2021). Library creation used the immunoSEQ multiplex PCR assay. TCRdb limited this immuneACCESS table to in-frame rearrangements with V and J called. A share of clones is missing; checked studies link under half to unresolved V genes, and the rest is unexplained. The sample contains 29,000 or so clones, around nine tenths of them found a single time. The ten largest clones represent over 45% of the sample. This sample comprised peripheral blood, obtained from a patient treated with proton-based radiotherapy. The source is a woman in her fifties or sixties with cholangiocarcinoma. Some clones in this sample may be carry-over from other donors' samples.

The genes are TRBV11-2 and TRBJ1-2; D call uncertain. CDR3 length equals 14 residues. V lost 8 bases, J lost 4 bases, and 17 bases lay in between. The V gene's germline CDR1 is SGHAT and CDR2 FQNNGV. The CDR3 DNA reads as TGTGCCAGCGCCCTCACGCCGGGGAGCTATGGCTACACCTTC. It yields the protein CASALTPGSYGYTF.

This clone was recorded a few times. The chain joins TRBV6-5 to TRBJ2-5; D remains ambiguous. The CDR3 length is 11 residues. Trimming shortened V by 2 bases and J by 5 bases, and 3 bases separated the two germline ends. Germline CDR1 is MNHEY and CDR2 is SVGAGI. Here the CDR3 DNA reads TGTGCCAGCAGTTACGGGGAGACCCAGTACTTC. Residues: CASSYGETQYF.

The genes are TRBV2 and TRBJ2-3; TRBD1 might be the D (6 bases). Trimming removed 7 bases at V and 2 bases at J, with 13 bases between. CDR1 and CDR2 from the germline V gene are SNHLY and FYNNEI. This CDR3 has 14 residues. The CDR3 DNA sequence: TGTGCCAGCAACAGGGAGTACGCCACAGATACGCAGTATTTT. It codes for CASNREYATDTQYF.

This chain joins TRBV18 and TRBJ1-4; TRBD1 matches 8 bases. Germline V gives CDR1 KGHSH, CDR2 LQKENI. Trimming cost V 3 bases and J 2 bases; bases outside gene matches: 8. The CDR3 is made up of 17 amino acids. CDR3 amino acids: CASSPRARTGTNEKLFF. Here the CDR3 DNA reads TGTGCCAGCTCACCGCGCGCACGGACAGGGACTAATGAAAAACTGTTTTTT.

This clone was detected once. V and J are TRBV19 and TRBJ2-5; 9 bases align to TRBD1. From germline, CDR1 is LNHDA and CDR2 SQIVND (reference sequence). This CDR3 spans 14 amino acids. J lost 7 bases, V lost 5 bases, and 8 bases had no gene match. CDR3 sequence (DNA): TGTGCCAGTAGTCAGACAGGGGGGGCGGCGACCCAGTACTTC. This codes for CASSQTGGAATQYF.

The chain joins TRBV27 to TRBJ1-1, with 8 nucleotides matching TRBD1. With V trimmed by 5 bases and J by 1 base, 6 bases remained unmatched. The CDR3 has 15 amino acids. Germline lookup yields CDR1 MNHEY and CDR2 SMNVEV (reference sequence). The CDR3 spells CASSPRGQGNTEAFF. In nucleotides, the CDR3 is TGTGCCAGCAGTCCCAGAGGACAGGGGAACACTGAAGCTTTCTTT.

CDR3 region: CASSFGGIPIYGYTF. The CDR3 nucleotides are TGTGCCAGCAGCTTCGGTGGGATTCCTATCTATGGCTACACCTTC. This rearrangement joins TRBV5-4 to TRBJ1-2; the D is unclear. Trimming left V 2 bases short and J 4 bases short, with 15 bases between. This CDR3 comprises 15 residues. Looked up from germline, CDR1 is SGHNT and CDR2 is YYREEE (reference sequence). Complete variable domain (other parts from reference TRBV5-4 and TRBJ1-2): ETGVTQSPTHLIKTRGQQVTLRCSSQSGHNTVSWYQQALGQGPQFIFQYYREEENGRGNFPPRFSGLQFPNYSSELNVNALELDDSALYLCASSFGGIPIYGYTFGSGTRLTVV.

The chain recombines TRBV11-2 with TRBJ1-2; D is possibly TRBD1 (5 bases). The CDR3 sequence is 13 residues long. Trimming took off 5 bases at V and 8 bases at J, with 15 bases between the two ends. Germline V gives CDR1 SGHAT, CDR2 FQNNGV. The DNA for the CDR3 is TGTGCCAGCAGCCCCGTCGGGGGTCTCGGCTACACCTTC. Encoded protein: CASSPVGGLGYTF.

J is TRBJ2-1 and V is TRBV4-1; tentative D call: TRBD1 (6 bases). The germline V and J ends were trimmed by 3 bases and 10 bases, with 10 bases remaining between them. Germline assignment: CDR1 MGHRA and CDR2 YSYEKL. The CDR3 extends over 12 amino acids. CDR3 sequence reads: CASSHNGQEQFF. The CDR3 DNA follows: TGCGCCAGCAGCCATAACGGACAGGAGCAGTTCTTC.

The chain couples TRBV20-1 to TRBJ2-7; D is unclear. Between the trimmed V and J ends, which lost 0 bases and 3 bases, there was a span of 3 bases. Germline lookup yields CDR1 DFQATT and CDR2 SNEGSKA (reference sequence). CDR3 size: 11 residues. The CDR3 region is CSARDDYEQYF. The DNA for the CDR3 is TGCAGTGCTAGAGATGACTACGAGCAGTACTTC.

Judged by abundance, this clone is medium-sized (0.01 to 0.1%). This chain uses TRBV6-5 with TRBJ2-7; maybe TRBD1 (6 bases). The germline gives CDR1 MNHEY, CDR2 SVGAGI. The V end lost 0 bases, the J end lost 7 bases, and 10 bases lay between the germline ends. The CDR3 has 13 amino acids. Here the CDR3 reads CASSYSTGREQYF. Written as DNA, the CDR3 is TGTGCCAGCAGTTACTCGACAGGAAGAGAGCAGTACTTC.

The chain is built from TRBV7-8 and TRBJ1-1; D unresolved. Per the germline V gene, CDR1 is SGHVS and CDR2 is FQNEAQ. The CDR3 runs 13 residues. Trimming cost V 0 bases and J 7 bases, with 9 bases left between them. The CDR3 loop is CASSLARADEAFF. CDR3 nucleotides: TGTGCCAGCAGCTTAGCCCGCGCGGATGAAGCTTTCTTT.

V is TRBV6-1 and J is TRBJ1-2; D not resolved. The germline V and J ends were trimmed by 3 bases and 6 bases, with 14 bases remaining between them. CDR1 MNHNS and CDR2 SASEGT come from the germline V gene. This CDR3 is 14 amino acids long. CDR3 in amino acids: CASSESSRVDGYTF. The CDR3 bases are TGTGCCAGCAGTGAGTCCTCCCGGGTTGATGGCTACACCTTC.

The rearrangement uses TRBV5-4 and TRBJ2-7; 14 positions agree with TRBD2. Looked up from germline, CDR1 is SGHNT and CDR2 is YYREEE (reference sequence). This CDR3 is built from 17 residues. V was clipped by 4 bases and J by 6 bases; unmatched bases: 12. The DNA for the CDR3 is TGTGCCAGCAGCCCTCCGGGACTAGCGGGAGCCGGGAGCGAGCAGTACTTC. It codes for CASSPPGLAGAGSEQYF.

Note on this clone: One end of the junction fails to match germline, which may point to a read error. The chain carries TRBV29-1 and TRBJ2-5; a possible D gene is TRBD1 (6 bases). Per germline, CDR1 SQVTM and CDR2 ANQGSEA. This CDR3 has 11 amino acids. The CDR3, as DNA: TGTAGCGTTGGGGGCGTGGAGACCCAGTACTTC. Translating gives CSVGGVETQYF.

CDR3 in amino acids: CASSGRGQGDQPQHF. The DNA of the CDR3 is TGTGCCAGCAGCGGAAGAGGACAGGGAGATCAGCCCCAGCATTTT. This chain joins TRBV5-6 and TRBJ1-5; 8 bases are a match to TRBD1. CDR3 length equals 15 residues. Unmatched junction bases numbered 8, after V lost 4 bases and J lost 5 bases. Germline V gene lookup returns CDR1 SGHDT and CDR2 YYEEEE.

The chain is built from TRBV7-3 and TRBJ2-7; D might be TRBD2 (6 bases). V gave up 1 base and J gave up 0 bases, with 10 bases separating them. Germline V gene sequence: CDR1 SGHTA, CDR2 FQGTGA. This CDR3 contains 15 residues. In DNA form, the CDR3 reads TGTGCCAGCAGCTTAATCGGGAGTAGCTCCTACGAGCAGTACTTC. Amino acid sequence: CASSLIGSSSYEQYF.

The chain combines TRBV6-5 with TRBJ2-7; D is ambiguous. Trimming stripped 9 bases from V and 5 bases from J, with 8 bases between. The germline gives CDR1 MNHEY, CDR2 SVGAGI. The CDR3 contains 10 residues. CDR3 in amino acids: CASRFNEQYF. The CDR3 nucleotides are TGTGCCAGTAGATTTAACGAGCAGTACTTC.